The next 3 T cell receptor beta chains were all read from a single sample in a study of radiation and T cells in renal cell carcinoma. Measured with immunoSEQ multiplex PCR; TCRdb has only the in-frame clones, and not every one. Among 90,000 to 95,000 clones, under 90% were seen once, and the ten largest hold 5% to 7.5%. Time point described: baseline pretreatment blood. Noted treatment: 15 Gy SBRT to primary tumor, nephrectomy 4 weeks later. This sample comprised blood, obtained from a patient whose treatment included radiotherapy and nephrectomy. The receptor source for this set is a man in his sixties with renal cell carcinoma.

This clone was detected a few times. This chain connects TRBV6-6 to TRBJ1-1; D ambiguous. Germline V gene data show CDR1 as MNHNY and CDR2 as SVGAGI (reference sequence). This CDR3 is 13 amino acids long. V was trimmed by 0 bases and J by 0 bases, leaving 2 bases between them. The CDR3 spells CASSYSVNTEAFF. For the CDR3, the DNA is TGTGCCAGCAGTTACTCGGTGAACACTGAAGCTTTCTTT.

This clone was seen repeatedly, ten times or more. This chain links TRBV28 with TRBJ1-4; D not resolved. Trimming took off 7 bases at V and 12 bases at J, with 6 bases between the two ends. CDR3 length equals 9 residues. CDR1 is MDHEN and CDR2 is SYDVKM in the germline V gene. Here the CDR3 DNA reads TGTGCCAGCAAAAAGGAACTGTTTTTT. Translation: CASKKELFF.

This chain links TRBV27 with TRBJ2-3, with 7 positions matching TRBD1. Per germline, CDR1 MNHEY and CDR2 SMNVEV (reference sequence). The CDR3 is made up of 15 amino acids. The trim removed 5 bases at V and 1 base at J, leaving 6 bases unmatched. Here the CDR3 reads CASSPGTVGTDTQYF. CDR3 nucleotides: TGTGCCAGCAGTCCGGGGACAGTGGGCACAGATACGCAGTATTTT.